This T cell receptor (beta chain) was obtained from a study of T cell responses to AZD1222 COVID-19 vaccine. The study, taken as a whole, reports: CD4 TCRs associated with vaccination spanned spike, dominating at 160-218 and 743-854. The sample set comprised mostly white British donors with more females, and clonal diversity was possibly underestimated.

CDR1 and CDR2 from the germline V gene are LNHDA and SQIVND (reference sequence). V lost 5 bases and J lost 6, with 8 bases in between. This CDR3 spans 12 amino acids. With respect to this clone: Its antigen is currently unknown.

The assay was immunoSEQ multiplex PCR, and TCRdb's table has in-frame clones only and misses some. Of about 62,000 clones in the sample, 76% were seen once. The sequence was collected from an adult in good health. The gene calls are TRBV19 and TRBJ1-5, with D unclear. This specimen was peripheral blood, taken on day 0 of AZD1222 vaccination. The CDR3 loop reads CASSPDFQPQHF. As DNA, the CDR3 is TGTGCCAGTAGTCCCGACTTTCAGCCCCAGCATTTT. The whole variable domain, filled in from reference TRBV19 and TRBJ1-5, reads DGGITQSPKYLFRKEGQNVTLSCEQNLNHDAMYWYRQDPGQGLRLIYYSQIVNDFQKGDIAEGYSVSREKKESFPLTVTSAQKNPTAFYLCASSPDFQPQHFGDGTRLSIL.